One sample yielded the 25 T cell receptor beta chains listed below, sequenced in a study of human T cells and chemical hapten exposure. TCRdb independently ran MiXCR on the RACE reads; one entry per CDR3 protein. The data show about 120,000 distinct CDR3 sequences, 11% seen once. Time point here: patch test 3, about 24 weeks after DPC sensitization. The sample's treatment: therapeutic diphenylcyclopropenone sensitization with weekly scalp DPC. Sequencing used whole blood, obtained in connection with sensitization to the hapten diphenylcyclopropenone (DPC). The receptors were sampled from a woman in her 50s with alopecia areata. Some clones in this sample may be carry-over from other donors' samples.

This chain joins TRBV27 and TRBJ1-2; 8 nucleotides align to TRBD1. The V and J ends lost 6 bases and 7 bases, in that order; junction bases with no gene match: 16. This CDR3 contains 16 residues. In germline, CDR1 is MNHEY, CDR2 SMNVEV (reference sequence). The CDR3 is CASSPLADRGMSGYTF. CDR3 DNA: TGTGCCAGCAGCCCTCTCGCAGACAGGGGAATGAGTGGCTACACCTTC.

The V call is TRBV7-8, the J call TRBJ1-3; no definite D call. Germline assignment: CDR1 SGHVS and CDR2 FQNEAQ. The CDR3 is 15 amino acids. Trimming cost V 3 bases and J 0 bases, with 9 bases left between them. CDR3 sequence: CASSFNAGSGNTIYF. CDR3 sequence (DNA): TGTGCCAGCAGCTTCAACGCTGGCTCTGGAAACACCATATATTTT. Combining the CDR3 with reference TRBV7-8 and TRBJ1-3 gives the whole variable domain GAGVSQSPRYKVAKRGQDVALRCDPISGHVSLFWYQQALGQGPEFLTYFQNEAQLDKSGLPSDRFFAERPEGSVSTLKIQRTQQEDSAVYLCASSFNAGSGNTIYFGEGSWLTVV.

This clonotype was seen many times. The V gene is TRBV20-1, the J gene TRBJ2-3; the D is unclear. Deletions cut 1 base from V and 5 bases from J, with 4 bases between. Germline CDR1 and CDR2: DFQATT and SNEGSKA (reference sequence). This CDR3 is built from 11 residues. CDR3 amino acids: CSARVQDTQYF. DNA for the CDR3: TGCAGTGCTAGAGTCCAAGATACGCAGTATTTT.

This clonotype was detected only a few times. The rearrangement links TRBV7-2 to TRBJ1-2; maybe TRBD1 (5 bases). CDR3 length: 16 amino acids. Looked up from germline, CDR1 is SGHTA and CDR2 is FQGNSA. Trimming shortened V by 5 bases and J by 1 base, and 17 bases separated the two germline ends. CDR3 amino acids: CASSPGPGTGNYGYTF. In nucleotides, the CDR3 is TGTGCCAGCAGCCCTGGGCCAGGGACGGGTAACTATGGCTACACCTTC.

The chain links TRBV5-1 to TRBJ1-2; D unclear. V dropped 0 bases and J dropped 1 base, with 7 bases sitting between them. Germline-derived CDR1 and CDR2 are SGHRS and YFSETQ. The CDR3 contains 14 residues. In DNA, the CDR3 is TGCGCCAGCAGCTTGGAAGGGTTTAACTATGGCTACACCTTC. Its translation: CASSLEGFNYGYTF. The full variable domain, completed using reference TRBV5-1 and TRBJ1-2, is KAGVTQTPRYLIKTRGQQVTLSCSPISGHRSVSWYQQTPGQGLQFLFEYFSETQRNKGNFPGRFSGRQFSNSRSEMNVSTLELGDSALYLCASSLEGFNYGYTFGSGTRLTVV.

This clonotype showed up just a few times. The V and J genes are TRBV4-1 and TRBJ2-5, with TRBD1 as a possible D gene (6 bases). The germline V gene has CDR1 MGHRA and CDR2 YSYEKL. This CDR3 region has 17 residues. V was pared by 3 bases and J by 5 bases, with 22 bases between. The CDR3 here is CASSHPRGGNSLETQYF. The CDR3 nucleotides are TGCGCCAGCAGCCACCCGAGAGGGGGAAACTCCCTGGAGACCCAGTACTTC.

As to this clonotype: Given a much more abundant clone one base away, this may be a read error. This chain links TRBV3-1 with TRBJ2-4; D possibly corresponds to TRBD1 (6 bases). The CDR3 length is 17 residues. CDR1 is LGHDT and CDR2 is YNNKEL in the germline V gene (reference sequence). Here the CDR3 reads CASSHSQRTDNKNVQYF. The CDR3 nucleotides are TGTGCCAGCAGCCACTCCCAGAGGACAGACAACAAAAACGTTCAGTACTTC.

This clonotype was observed a few times. CDR3 region: CASSLASARGTEAFF. CDR3 nucleotides: TGCGCCAGCAGCTTGGCTTCCGCCCGAGGGACTGAAGCTTTCTTT. V and J are TRBV5-1 and TRBJ1-1; D is unresolved. The CDR3 runs 15 residues. Between the trimmed V and J ends, which lost 0 bases and 5 bases, there was a span of 14 bases. The V gene's germline CDR1 is SGHRS and CDR2 YFSETQ.

There are many counts of this clonotype. V gene TRBV20-1 combines with J gene TRBJ1-4; D uncertain. The CDR3 runs to 17 residues. The germline V gene encodes CDR1 DFQATT and CDR2 SNEGSKA (reference sequence). V lost 6 bases and J lost 8, with 28 bases in between. The DNA for the CDR3 is TGCAGTGCCCCGGCGGGCCCGAGGGATTCAACTTACGAAAAACTGTTTTTT. Its protein is CSAPAGPRDSTYEKLFF.

This clonotype was detected ten times or more. The rearrangement links TRBV10-3 to TRBJ2-1; possibly TRBD2 for D (5 bases). The germline gives CDR1 ENHRY, CDR2 SYGVKD. The V gene lost 4 bases and the J gene lost 4 bases, with 14 bases spanning the gap. The CDR3 loop spans 15 amino acids. CDR3 DNA: TGTGCCATCAGTGTAGGGAGTCAAGGGTACAATGAGCAGTTCTTC. Translated, it gives CAISVGSQGYNEQFF.

Many counts were recorded for this clonotype. The V call is TRBV4-2, the J call TRBJ2-1, with 11 bases matching TRBD2. Per the germline V gene, CDR1 is LGHNA and CDR2 is YNFKEQ. The J segment lost 6 bases and the V segment lost 4 bases, leaving 14 bases of the junction unmatched. The CDR3 consists of 18 residues. The CDR3 DNA reads TGTGCCAGCAGCCGCGGACCGGTTAGCGGGGGGGCGTCCAATGAGCAGTTCTTC. Residues: CASSRGPVSGGASNEQFF.

The rearrangement links TRBV10-2 to TRBJ2-3; TRBD2 is a possible D gene (7 bases). There are 15 residues in the CDR3. Germline loops: CDR1 WSHSY, CDR2 SAAADI. With 5 bases removed from V and 5 bases from J, the gap between germline ends came to 17 bases. The CDR3 sequence: CASSKRGGAKDTQYF. In DNA, the CDR3 is TGCGCCAGCAGTAAAAGGGGGGGGGCAAAAGATACGCAGTATTTT.

Many counts were recorded for this clonotype. The chain employs TRBV7-2 and TRBJ2-1, with TRBD2 matching 9 bases. Trimming cost V 5 bases and J 2 bases; bases outside gene matches: 4. Germline V gives CDR1 SGHTA, CDR2 FQGNSA. The CDR3 is 15 residues long. The CDR3 nucleotides are TGTGCCAGCAGCCTGAGCGGGAGGCCCTACAATGAGCAGTTCTTC. Translated: CASSLSGRPYNEQFF.

The V gene is TRBV10-2, the J gene TRBJ1-5; the match to TRBD1 covers 10 bases. The CDR3 is made up of 17 amino acids. J gave up 0 bases and V 6 bases, and 8 bases lay outside the gene matches. Germline V gene data show CDR1 as WSHSY and CDR2 as SAAADI. CDR3 bases: TGCGCCAGCAGCGCCGGGACAGGGGCGGGTAGCAATCAGCCCCAGCATTTT. This gives the protein CASSAGTGAGSNQPQHF.

This clonotype showed up many times. J is TRBJ2-7 and V is TRBV9; D unclear. V lost 0 bases and J lost 1, with 11 bases in between. The CDR3 has 15 amino acids. Germline CDR1 and CDR2: SGDLS and YYNGEE. The CDR3 nucleotides are TGTGCCAGCAGCGTAGGAGCTCCGGCATCCTACGAGCAGTACTTC. It translates to CASSVGAPASYEQYF.

This clonotype was seen ten or more times. The gene calls are TRBV27 and TRBJ2-5, with D maybe TRBD2 (6 bases). The CDR3 loop spans 13 amino acids. CDR1 is MNHEY and CDR2 is SMNVEV in the germline V gene (reference sequence). V was clipped by 2 bases and J by 3 bases, with 7 bases between them. CDR3: CASSLGGEETQYF. The CDR3 DNA reads TGTGCCAGCAGTTTAGGAGGGGAAGAGACCCAGTACTTC.

The rearrangement uses TRBV11-3 and TRBJ1-1; D gene unclear. There are 13 residues in the CDR3. Germline-derived CDR1 and CDR2 are SGHNT and YENEEA. Trimming pared 4 bases from V and 3 bases from J, leaving 9 bases between. The CDR3: CASSSERDTEAFF. CDR3 DNA: TGTGCCAGCAGCTCGGAGCGAGACACTGAAGCTTTCTTT.

This clonotype was seen more than once but under ten times. This sequence joins TRBV20-1 and TRBJ1-1; TRBD1 matches 8 bases. V lost 6 bases to trimming and J lost 0 bases; unmatched junction nucleotides: 6. The CDR3 is 14 residues long. CDR1 and CDR2 (germline): DFQATT, SNEGSKA (reference sequence). Here the CDR3 reads CSAPQGAVNTEAFF. The CDR3 bases are TGCAGTGCGCCTCAGGGGGCAGTGAACACTGAAGCTTTCTTT.

The chain recombines TRBV12-3 or TRBV12-4 with TRBJ1-2; D perhaps matches TRBD1 (5 bases). The CDR3 extends over 14 amino acids. Deletions cut 1 base from V and 5 bases from J, with 11 bases between. In DNA form, the CDR3 reads TGTGCCAGCAGTTTAGAAGAGGGGTCGTATGGCTACACCTTC. This codes for CASSLEEGSYGYTF.

This clonotype was observed a handful of times. The chain is built from TRBV6-6 and TRBJ1-1; D is uncertain. CDR1 and CDR2 from the germline V gene are MNHNY and SVGAGI (reference sequence). V was trimmed by 7 bases and J by 4 bases, leaving 7 bases between them. The CDR3 length is 11 residues. The CDR3 DNA is TGTGCCAGCACCACACTCACTGAAGCTTTCTTT. The encoded protein is CASTTLTEAFF.

The chain couples TRBV5-4 to TRBJ1-1; a weak D match, TRBD1 (6 bases). The germline V and J ends were trimmed by 0 bases and 1 base, with 13 bases remaining between them. Germline V gene lookup returns CDR1 SGHNT and CDR2 YYREEE (reference sequence). This CDR3 region has 16 residues. CDR3 in amino acids: CASSLAAGATNTEAFF. CDR3 DNA: TGTGCCAGCAGCTTGGCGGCAGGGGCCACGAACACTGAAGCTTTCTTT.

Many counts were recorded for this clonotype. The chain links TRBV7-9 to TRBJ2-6; D is ambiguous. The germline V and J ends were trimmed by 0 bases and 3 bases, with 9 bases remaining between them. CDR1 SEHNR and CDR2 FQNEAQ come from the germline V gene (reference sequence). The CDR3 runs 16 residues. CDR3 region: CASSLARYGGANVLTF. The CDR3 bases are TGTGCCAGCAGCTTAGCGCGGTACGGTGGGGCCAACGTCCTGACTTTC.

The rearrangement joins TRBV12-3 or TRBV12-4 to TRBJ2-7; 8 positions match TRBD2. The CDR3 totals 14 residues. The J segment lost 7 bases and the V segment lost 7 bases, leaving 12 bases of the junction unmatched. The CDR3 sequence is CASTRGGCLGEQYF. CDR3 nucleotides: TGTGCCAGCACCCGCGGGGGGTGTTTGGGGGAGCAGTACTTC.

This clonotype has more than one count but fewer than ten. The genes are TRBV25-1 and TRBJ2-3; unclear D gene. Germline CDR1 reads MGHDK; CDR2 reads SYGVNS. V shed 2 bases and J shed 4 bases, with 7 bases lying between them. CDR3 length: 13 amino acids. CDR3 nucleotides: TGTGCCAGCAGTGAAAAACGAGCAGATACGCAGTATTTT. This sequence encodes CASSEKRADTQYF.

In nucleotides, the CDR3 is TGCAGCGTTGAGGACGGGACAGGCAATCAGCCCCAGCATTTT. It translates to CSVEDGTGNQPQHF. The chain is built from TRBV29-1 and TRBJ1-5; 7 bases match TRBD1. Germline values: CDR1 SQVTM, CDR2 ANQGSEA. The J segment lost 2 bases and the V segment lost 3 bases, leaving 4 bases of the junction unmatched. This CDR3 is 14 amino acids long.